This entry features one T cell receptor beta chain sequence. The target antigen is unknown. The PCR was carried out with 60 Vbeta primers and 13 Jbeta primers. In the source study's methods: In a later analysis, some 80 million unique TCR beta chains included roughly 11 million shared by two or more donors. Produced via immunoSEQ multiplex PCR; TCRdb's table is partial and in-frame only. V, J and clone size are taken as reported in that table, and D and trimming were inferred from the DNA itself. Among approximately 90,000 clones listed, around 82% were seen once. The entry originates in a study of cytomegalovirus exposure and HLA in healthy donors. Broader study findings: Usually a TCR sequence was rare, but some public TCRs were found in many donors.

This TCR derives from a man between 35 and 55 years old in good health and CMV-seronegative. The sequenced sample consisted of PBMCs.

CDR3 sequence: CASSFPDRNTEAFF. In nucleotides, the CDR3 is TGTGCCAGCAGTTTCCCCGACAGGAACACTGAAGCTTTCTTT. This chain uses TRBV28 with TRBJ1-1; D may be TRBD1 (5 bases). The germline gives CDR1 MDHEN, CDR2 SYDVKM. V was cut by 3 bases and J by 1 base, with 9 bases left in between. The CDR3 covers 14 residues.